This T cell receptor (beta chain) derives from a study of blood T cells in healthy people across ages. On the study more broadly: Through template switching, about one barcoded beta molecule was captured per two T cells, as measured in model experiments. Study-level results: Long-lived donors exceeded aged donors in naive CD4+ cells and diversity.

In the case of this clonotype: Antigen specificity is unknown.

Then a second PCR, running roughly 6 to 11 cycles, was carried out with a sample-barcoded 5' primer and a J-beta primer mix. Every cDNA molecule bore a tag from a template-switch adaptor containing 12 random nucleotides. TCRdb independently ran MiXCR on the 5' RACE reads; one entry per CDR3 protein. The top ten hold around a third of the sample, which has about 680,000 distinct CDR3 sequences, about 52% seen once. For every donor, a draw yielded 8.5 to 10 milliliters of peripheral blood. Trimming removed 3 bases at V and 5 bases at J, with 14 bases between. CDR1 is MNHEY and CDR2 is SMNVEV in the germline V gene (reference sequence). This CDR3 spans 14 amino acids.

The origin of this receptor is a woman in her sixties or seventies in good health. The sample comprised blood. The rearrangement joins TRBV27 to TRBJ2-7; a weak D match, TRBD1 (6 bases). CDR3 DNA: TGTGCCAGCAGTTTTGCAGGGGCCACTAACGAGCAGTACTTC. It translates to CASSFAGATNEQYF.